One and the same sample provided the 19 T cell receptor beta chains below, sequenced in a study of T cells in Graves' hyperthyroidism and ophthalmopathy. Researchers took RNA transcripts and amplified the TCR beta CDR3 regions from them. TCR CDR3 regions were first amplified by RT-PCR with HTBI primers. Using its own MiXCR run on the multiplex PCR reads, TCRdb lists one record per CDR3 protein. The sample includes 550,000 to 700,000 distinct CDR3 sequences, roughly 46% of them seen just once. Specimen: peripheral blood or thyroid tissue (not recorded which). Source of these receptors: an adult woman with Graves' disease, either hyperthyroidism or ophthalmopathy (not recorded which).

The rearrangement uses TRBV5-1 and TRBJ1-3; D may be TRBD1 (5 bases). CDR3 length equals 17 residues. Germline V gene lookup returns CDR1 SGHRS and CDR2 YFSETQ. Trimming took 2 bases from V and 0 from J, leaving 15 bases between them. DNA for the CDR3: TGCGCCAGCAGCTTCTCTTCGGGACGGATCTCTGGAAACACCATATATTTT. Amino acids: CASSFSSGRISGNTIYF.

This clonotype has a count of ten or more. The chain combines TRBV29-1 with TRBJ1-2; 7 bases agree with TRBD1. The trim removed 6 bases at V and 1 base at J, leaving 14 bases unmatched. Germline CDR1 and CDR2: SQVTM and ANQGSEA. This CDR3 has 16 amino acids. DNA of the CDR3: TGCAGCGTAAATAGGGACAGCCGTTCCTTTAACTATGGCTACACCTTC. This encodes CSVNRDSRSFNYGYTF. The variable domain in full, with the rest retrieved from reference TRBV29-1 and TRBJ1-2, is SAVISQKPSRDICQRGTSLTIQCQVDSQVTMMFWYRQQPGQSLTLIATANQGSEATYESGFVIDKFPISRPNLTFSTLTVSNMSPEDSSIYLCSVNRDSRSFNYGYTFGSGTRLTVV.

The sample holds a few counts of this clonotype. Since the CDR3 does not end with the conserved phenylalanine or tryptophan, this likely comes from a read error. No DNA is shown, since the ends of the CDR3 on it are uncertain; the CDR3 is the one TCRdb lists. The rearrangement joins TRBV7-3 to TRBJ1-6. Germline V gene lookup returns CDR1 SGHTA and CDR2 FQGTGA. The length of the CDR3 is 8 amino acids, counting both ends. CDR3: CASSLSRR.

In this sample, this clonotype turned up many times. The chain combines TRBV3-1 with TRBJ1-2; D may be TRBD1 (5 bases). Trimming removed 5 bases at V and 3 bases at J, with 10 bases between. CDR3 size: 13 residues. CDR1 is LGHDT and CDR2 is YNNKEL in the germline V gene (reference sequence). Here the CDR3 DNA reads TGTGCCAGCAGCACCCAGGGCTACTATGGCTACACCTTC. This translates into CASSTQGYYGYTF.

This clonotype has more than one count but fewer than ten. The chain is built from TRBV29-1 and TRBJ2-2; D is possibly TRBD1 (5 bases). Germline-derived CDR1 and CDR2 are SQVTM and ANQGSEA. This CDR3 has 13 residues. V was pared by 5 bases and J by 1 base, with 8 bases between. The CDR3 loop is CSVTGKNTGELFF. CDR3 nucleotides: TGCAGCGTTACAGGCAAGAACACCGGGGAGCTGTTTTTT.

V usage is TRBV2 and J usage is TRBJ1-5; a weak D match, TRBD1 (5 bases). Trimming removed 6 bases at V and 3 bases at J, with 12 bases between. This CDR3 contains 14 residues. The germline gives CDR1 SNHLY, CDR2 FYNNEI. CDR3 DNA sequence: TGTGCCAGCAGCCCCAGACAGCTCAATCAGCCCCAGCATTTT. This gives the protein CASSPRQLNQPQHF.

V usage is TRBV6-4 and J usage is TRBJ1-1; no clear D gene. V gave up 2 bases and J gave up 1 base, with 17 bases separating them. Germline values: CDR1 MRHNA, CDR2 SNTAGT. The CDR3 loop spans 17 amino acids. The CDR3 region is CASSDGETGEGNTEAFF. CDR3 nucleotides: TGTGCCAGCAGTGACGGAGAGACCGGGGAAGGGAACACTGAAGCTTTCTTT.

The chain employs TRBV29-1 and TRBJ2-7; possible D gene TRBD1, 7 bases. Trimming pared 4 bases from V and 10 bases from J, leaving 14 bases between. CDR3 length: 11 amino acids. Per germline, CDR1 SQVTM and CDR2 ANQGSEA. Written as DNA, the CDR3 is TGCAGCGTTGCAGGGGGGAAGTTTCAGTACTTC. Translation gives CSVAGGKFQYF.

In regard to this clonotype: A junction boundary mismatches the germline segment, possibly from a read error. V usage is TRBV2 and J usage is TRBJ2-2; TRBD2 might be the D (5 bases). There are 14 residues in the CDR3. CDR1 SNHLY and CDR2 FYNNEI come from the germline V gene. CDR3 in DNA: TGTGCCAGCAGTGAACTAGGGAACGCCGGGGAGCTGTTCTTT. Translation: CASSELGNAGELFF.

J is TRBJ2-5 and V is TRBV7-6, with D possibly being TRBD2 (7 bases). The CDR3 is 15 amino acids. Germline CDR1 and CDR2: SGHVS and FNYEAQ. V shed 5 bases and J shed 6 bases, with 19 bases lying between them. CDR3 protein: CASSIGGQGLKTQYF. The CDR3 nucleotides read TGTGCCAGCAGCATCGGGGGGCAGGGTTTGAAGACCCAGTACTTC. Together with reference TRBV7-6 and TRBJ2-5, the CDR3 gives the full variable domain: GAGVSQSPRYKVTKRGQDVALRCDPISGHVSLYWYRQALGQGPEFLTYFNYEAQQDKSGLPNDRFSAERPEGSISTLTIQRTEQRDSAMYRCASSIGGQGLKTQYFGPGTRLLVL.

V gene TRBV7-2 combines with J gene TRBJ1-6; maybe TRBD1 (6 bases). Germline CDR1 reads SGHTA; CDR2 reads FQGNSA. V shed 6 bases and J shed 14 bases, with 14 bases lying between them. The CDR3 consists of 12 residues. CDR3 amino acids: CASRGGERALHF. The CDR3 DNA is TGTGCCAGCAGAGGGGGGGAGAGGGCCCTCCACTTT.

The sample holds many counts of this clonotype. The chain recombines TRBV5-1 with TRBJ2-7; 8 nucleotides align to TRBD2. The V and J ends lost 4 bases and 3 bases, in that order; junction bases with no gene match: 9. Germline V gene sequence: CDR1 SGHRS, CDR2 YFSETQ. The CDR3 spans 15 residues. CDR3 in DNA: TGCGCCAGCAGCCGAACGGGACTAGAAAACTACGAGCAGTACTTC. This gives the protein CASSRTGLENYEQYF.

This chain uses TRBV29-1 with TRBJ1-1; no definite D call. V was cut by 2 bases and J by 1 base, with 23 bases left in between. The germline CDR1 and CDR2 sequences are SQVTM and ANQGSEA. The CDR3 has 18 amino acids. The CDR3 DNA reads TGCAGCGTTGAAAATAGGGCGGTCTCGCCTTCAAAGAACACTGAAGCTTTCTTT. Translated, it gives CSVENRAVSPSKNTEAFF.

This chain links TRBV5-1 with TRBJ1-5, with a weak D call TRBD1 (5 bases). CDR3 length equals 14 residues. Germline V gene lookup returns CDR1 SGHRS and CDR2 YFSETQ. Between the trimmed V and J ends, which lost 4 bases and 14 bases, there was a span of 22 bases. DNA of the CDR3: TGCGCCAGCAGCGGAGATAGCGGGAGGGGCTACGAGCATTTT. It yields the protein CASSGDSGRGYEHF.

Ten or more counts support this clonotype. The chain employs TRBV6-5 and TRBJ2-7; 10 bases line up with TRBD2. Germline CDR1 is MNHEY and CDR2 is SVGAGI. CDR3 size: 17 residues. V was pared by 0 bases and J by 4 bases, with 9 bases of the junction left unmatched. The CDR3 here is CASSYSRPSGSVYEQYF. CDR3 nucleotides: TGTGCCAGCAGTTACTCGCGTCCTAGCGGGAGCGTATACGAGCAGTACTTC.

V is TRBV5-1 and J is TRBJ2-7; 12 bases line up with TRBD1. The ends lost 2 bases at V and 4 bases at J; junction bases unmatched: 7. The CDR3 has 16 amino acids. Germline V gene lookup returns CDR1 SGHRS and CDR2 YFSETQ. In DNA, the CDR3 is TGCGCCAGCAGCTTATTGCCGGGACAGGGGGCGTACGAGCAGTACTTC. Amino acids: CASSLLPGQGAYEQYF.

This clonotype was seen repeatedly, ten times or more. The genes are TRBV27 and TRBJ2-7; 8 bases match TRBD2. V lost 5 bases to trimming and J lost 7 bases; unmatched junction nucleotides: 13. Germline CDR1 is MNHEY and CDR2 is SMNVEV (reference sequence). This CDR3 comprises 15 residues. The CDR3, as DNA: TGTGCCAGCAGTCCGCTAGCGGGCGTCGAGAAGGAGCAGTACTTC. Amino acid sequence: CASSPLAGVEKEQYF.

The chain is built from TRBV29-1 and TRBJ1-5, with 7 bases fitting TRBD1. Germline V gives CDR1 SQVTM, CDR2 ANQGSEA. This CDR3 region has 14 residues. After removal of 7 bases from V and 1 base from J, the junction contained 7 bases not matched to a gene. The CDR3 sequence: CSATTGPSNQPQHF. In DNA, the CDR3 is TGCAGCGCGACGACAGGGCCCAGCAATCAGCCCCAGCATTTT.

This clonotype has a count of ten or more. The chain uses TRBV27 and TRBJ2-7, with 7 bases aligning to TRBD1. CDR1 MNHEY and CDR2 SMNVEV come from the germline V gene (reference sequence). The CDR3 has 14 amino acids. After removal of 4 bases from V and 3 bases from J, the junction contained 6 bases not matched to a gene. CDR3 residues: CASSSYRDSYEQYF. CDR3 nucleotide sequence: TGTGCCAGCAGTTCCTACCGGGACAGCTACGAGCAGTACTTC.